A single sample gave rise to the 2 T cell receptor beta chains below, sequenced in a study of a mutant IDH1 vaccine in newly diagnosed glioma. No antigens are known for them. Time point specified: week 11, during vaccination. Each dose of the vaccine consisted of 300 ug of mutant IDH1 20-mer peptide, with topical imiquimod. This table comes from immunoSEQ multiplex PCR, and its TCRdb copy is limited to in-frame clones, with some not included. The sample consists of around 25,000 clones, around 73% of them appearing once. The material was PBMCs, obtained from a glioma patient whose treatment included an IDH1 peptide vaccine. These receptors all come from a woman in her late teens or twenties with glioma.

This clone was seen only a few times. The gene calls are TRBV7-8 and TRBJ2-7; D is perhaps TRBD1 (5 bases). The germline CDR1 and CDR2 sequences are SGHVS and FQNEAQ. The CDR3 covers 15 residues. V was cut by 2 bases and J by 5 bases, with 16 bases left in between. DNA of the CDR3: TGTGCCAGCAGCTTAATGCAGGGTCCTTCCAACGAGCAGTACTTC. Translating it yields CASSLMQGPSNEQYF.

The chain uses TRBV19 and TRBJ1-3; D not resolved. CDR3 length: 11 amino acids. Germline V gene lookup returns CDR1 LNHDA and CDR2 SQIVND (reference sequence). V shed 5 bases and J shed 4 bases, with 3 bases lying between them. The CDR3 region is CASSEGNTIYF. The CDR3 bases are TGTGCCAGTAGTGAGGGAAACACCATATATTTT.